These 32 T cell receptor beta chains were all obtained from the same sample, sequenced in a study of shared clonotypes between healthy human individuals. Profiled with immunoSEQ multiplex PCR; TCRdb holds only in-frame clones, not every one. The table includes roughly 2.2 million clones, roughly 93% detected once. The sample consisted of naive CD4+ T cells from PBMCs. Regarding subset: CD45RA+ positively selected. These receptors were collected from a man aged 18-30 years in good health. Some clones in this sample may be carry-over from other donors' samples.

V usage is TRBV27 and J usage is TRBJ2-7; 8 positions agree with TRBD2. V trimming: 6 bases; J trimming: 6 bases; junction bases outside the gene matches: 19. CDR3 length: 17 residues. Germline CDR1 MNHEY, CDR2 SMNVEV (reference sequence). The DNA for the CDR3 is TGTGCCAGCAGCGCGCGGGGGGCAAGCCGATTAGACGCCGAGCAGTACTTC. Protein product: CASSARGASRLDAEQYF.

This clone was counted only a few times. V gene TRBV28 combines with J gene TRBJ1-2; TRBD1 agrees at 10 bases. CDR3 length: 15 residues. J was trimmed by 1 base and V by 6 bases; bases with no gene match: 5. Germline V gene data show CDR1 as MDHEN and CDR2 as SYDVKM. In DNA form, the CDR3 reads TGTGCCAGCAGGGACGGGACAGGGGATAACTATGGCTACACCTTC. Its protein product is CASRDGTGDNYGYTF.

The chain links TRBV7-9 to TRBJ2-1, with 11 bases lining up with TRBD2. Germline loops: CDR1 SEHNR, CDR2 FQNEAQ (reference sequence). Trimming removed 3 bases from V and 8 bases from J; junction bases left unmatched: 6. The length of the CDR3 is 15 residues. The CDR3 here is CASSFSGRASDEQFF. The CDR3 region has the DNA TGTGCCAGCAGCTTTAGCGGGAGGGCCTCCGATGAGCAGTTCTTC.

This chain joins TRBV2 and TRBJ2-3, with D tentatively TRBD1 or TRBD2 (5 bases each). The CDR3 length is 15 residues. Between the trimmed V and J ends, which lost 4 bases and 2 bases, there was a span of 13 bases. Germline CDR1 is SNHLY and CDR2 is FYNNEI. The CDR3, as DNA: TGTGCCAGCAGTGGGCGAGGGGCGAACACAGATACGCAGTATTTT. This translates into CASSGRGANTDTQYF.

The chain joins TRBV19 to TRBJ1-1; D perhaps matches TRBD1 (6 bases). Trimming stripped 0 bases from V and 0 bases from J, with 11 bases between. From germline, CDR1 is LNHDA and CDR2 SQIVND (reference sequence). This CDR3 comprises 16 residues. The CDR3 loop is CASSIEKDSLNTEAFF. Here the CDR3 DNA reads TGTGCCAGTAGTATAGAAAAGGACAGCCTGAACACTGAAGCTTTCTTT. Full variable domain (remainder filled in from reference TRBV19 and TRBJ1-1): DGGITQSPKYLFRKEGQNVTLSCEQNLNHDAMYWYRQDPGQGLRLIYYSQIVNDFQKGDIAEGYSVSREKKESFPLTVTSAQKNPTAFYLCASSIEKDSLNTEAFFGQGTRLTVV.

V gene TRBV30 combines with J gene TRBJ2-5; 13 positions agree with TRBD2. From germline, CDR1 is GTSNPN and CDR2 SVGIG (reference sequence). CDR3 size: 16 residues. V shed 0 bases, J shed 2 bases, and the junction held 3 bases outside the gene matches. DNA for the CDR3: TGTGCCTGGAGTGTAGGGACTAGCGGGACTCAAGAGACCCAGTACTTC. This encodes CAWSVGTSGTQETQYF.

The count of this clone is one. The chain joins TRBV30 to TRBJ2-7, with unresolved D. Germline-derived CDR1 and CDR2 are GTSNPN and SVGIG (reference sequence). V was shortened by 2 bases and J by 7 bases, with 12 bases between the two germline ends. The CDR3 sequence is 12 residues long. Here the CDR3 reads CAWSPSLGEQYF. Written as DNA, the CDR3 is TGTGCCTGGAGTCCCTCACTGGGAGAGCAGTACTTC.

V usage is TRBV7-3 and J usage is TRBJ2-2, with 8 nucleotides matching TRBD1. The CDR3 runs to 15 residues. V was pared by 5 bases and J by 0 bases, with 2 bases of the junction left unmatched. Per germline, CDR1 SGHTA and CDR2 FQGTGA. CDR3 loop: CASSRQGSNTGELFF. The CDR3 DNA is TGTGCCAGCAGCAGACAGGGGTCGAACACCGGGGAGCTGTTTTTT.

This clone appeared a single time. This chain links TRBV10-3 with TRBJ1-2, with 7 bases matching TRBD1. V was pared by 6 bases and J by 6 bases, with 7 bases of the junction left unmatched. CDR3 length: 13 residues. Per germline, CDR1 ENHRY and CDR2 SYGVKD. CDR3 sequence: CAISFTGDNGYTF. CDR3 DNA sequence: TGTGCCATCAGCTTCACAGGGGACAATGGCTACACCTTC.

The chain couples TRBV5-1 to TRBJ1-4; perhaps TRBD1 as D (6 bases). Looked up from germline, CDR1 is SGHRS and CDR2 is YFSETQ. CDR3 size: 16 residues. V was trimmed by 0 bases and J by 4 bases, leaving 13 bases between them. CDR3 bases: TGCGCCAGCAGCTTGGCACCACAGGGACTTAATGAAAAACTGTTTTTT. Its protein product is CASSLAPQGLNEKLFF.

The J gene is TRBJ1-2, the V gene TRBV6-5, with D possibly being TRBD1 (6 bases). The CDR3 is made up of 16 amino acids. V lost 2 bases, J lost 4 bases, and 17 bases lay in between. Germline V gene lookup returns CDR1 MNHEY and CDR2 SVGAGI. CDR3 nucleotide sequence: TGTGCCAGCAGTTACGGGAGTGGCAGGGGCGCCTATGGCTACACCTTC. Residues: CASSYGSGRGAYGYTF.

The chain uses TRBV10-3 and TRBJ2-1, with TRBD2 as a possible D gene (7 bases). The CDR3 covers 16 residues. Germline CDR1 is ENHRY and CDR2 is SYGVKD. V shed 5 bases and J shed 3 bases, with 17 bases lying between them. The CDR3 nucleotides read TGTGCCATCAGTACTAGGGGGGGAGGCGACTACAATGAGCAGTTCTTC. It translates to CAISTRGGGDYNEQFF.

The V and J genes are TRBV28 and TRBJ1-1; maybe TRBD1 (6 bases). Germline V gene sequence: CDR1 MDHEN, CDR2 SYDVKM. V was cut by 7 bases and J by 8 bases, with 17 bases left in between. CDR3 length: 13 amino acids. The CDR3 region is CASIKGGGLEAFF. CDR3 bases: TGTGCCAGCATCAAAGGGGGAGGGCTAGAAGCTTTCTTT.

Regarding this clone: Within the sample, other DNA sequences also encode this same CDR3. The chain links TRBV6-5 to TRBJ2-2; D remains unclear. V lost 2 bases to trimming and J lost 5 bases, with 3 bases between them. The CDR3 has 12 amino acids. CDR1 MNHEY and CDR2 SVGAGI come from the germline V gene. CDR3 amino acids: CASSYRTGELFF. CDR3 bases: TGTGCCAGCAGTTACAGGACCGGGGAGCTGTTTTTT.

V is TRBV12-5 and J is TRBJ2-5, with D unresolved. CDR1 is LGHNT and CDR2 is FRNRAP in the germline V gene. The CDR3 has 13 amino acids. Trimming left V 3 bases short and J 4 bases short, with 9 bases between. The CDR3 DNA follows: TGTGCTAGTGGTTTAGGACGCGGAGAGACCCAGTACTTC. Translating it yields CASGLGRGETQYF.

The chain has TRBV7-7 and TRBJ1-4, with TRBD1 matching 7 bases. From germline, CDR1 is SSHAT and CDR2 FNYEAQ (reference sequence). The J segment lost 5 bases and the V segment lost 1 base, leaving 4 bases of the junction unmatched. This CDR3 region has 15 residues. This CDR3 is CASSLGTGQNEKLFF. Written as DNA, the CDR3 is TGTGCCAGCAGCTTAGGGACAGGACAAAATGAAAAACTGTTTTTT.

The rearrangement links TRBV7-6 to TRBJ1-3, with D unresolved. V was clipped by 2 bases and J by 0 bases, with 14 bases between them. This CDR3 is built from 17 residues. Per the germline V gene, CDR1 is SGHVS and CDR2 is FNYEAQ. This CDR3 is CASSLLGRSRSGNTIYF. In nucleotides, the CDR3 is TGTGCCAGCAGCTTATTGGGCCGAAGCCGCTCTGGAAACACCATATATTTT.

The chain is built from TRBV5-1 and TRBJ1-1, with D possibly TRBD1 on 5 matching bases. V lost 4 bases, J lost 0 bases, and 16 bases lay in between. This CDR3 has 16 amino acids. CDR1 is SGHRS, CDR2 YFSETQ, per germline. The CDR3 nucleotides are TGCGCCAGCAGCACCGGGACCGCGGAACTGAACACTGAAGCTTTCTTT. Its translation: CASSTGTAELNTEAFF.

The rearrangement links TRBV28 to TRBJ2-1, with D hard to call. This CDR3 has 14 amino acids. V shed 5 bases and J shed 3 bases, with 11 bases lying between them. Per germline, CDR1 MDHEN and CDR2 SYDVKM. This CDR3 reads CASSQRTSYNEQFF. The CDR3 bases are TGTGCCAGCAGTCAACGGACCAGCTACAATGAGCAGTTCTTC.

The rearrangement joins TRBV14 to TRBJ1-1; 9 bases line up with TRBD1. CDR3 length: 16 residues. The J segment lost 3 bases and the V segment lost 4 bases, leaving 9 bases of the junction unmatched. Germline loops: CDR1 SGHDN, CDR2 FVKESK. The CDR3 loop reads CASSRAPGQGYTEAFF. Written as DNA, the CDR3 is TGTGCCAGCAGCCGAGCACCGGGACAGGGCTACACTGAAGCTTTCTTT.

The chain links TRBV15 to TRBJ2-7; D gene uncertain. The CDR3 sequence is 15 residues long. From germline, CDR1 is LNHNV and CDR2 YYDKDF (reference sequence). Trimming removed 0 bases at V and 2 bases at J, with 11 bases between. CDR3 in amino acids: CATSRDLHTTYEQYF. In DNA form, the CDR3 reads TGTGCCACCAGCAGAGATCTGCACACTACCTACGAGCAGTACTTC.

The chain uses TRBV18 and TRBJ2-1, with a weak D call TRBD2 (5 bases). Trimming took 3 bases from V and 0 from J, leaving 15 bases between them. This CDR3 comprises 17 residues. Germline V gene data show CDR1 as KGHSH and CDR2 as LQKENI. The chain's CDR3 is CASSPGASYSSYNEQFF. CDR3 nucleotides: TGTGCCAGCTCACCCGGCGCTAGCTACAGCTCCTACAATGAGCAGTTCTTC. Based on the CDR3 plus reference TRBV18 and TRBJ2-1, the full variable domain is NAGVMQNPRHLVRRRGQEARLRCSPMKGHSHVYWYRQLPEEGLKFMVYLQKENIIDESGMPKERFSAEFPKEGPSILRIQQVVRGDSAAYFCASSPGASYSSYNEQFFGPGTRLTVL.

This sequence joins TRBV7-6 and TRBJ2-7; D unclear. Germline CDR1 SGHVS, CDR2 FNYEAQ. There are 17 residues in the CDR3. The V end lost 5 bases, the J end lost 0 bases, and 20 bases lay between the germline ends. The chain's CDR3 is CASSELGRARSSYEQYF. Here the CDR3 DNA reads TGTGCCAGCAGCGAGTTGGGTCGGGCTAGGAGCTCCTACGAGCAGTACTTC.

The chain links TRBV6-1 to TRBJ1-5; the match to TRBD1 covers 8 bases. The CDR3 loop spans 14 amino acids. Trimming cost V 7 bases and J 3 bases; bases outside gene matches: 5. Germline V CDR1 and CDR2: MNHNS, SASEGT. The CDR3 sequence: CASTQTGDNQPQHF. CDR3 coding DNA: TGTGCCAGCACCCAGACAGGGGACAATCAGCCCCAGCATTTT.

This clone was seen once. CDR3 protein: CASSFNGGETQYF. CDR3 nucleotide sequence: TGTGCCAGCAGCTTCAACGGGGGAGAGACCCAGTACTTC. The J gene is TRBJ2-5, the V gene TRBV11-2; the D gene is possibly TRBD2 (6 bases). V dropped 3 bases and J dropped 4 bases, with 9 bases sitting between them. The CDR3 is made up of 13 amino acids. Germline CDR1 SGHAT, CDR2 FQNNGV.

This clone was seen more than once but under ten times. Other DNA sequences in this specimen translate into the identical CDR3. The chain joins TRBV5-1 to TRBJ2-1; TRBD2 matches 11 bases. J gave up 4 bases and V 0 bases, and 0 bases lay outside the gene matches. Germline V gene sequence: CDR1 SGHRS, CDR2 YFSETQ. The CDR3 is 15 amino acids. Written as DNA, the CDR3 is TGCGCCAGCAGCTTGGGACTAGCGGGATACAATGAGCAGTTCTTC. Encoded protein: CASSLGLAGYNEQFF.

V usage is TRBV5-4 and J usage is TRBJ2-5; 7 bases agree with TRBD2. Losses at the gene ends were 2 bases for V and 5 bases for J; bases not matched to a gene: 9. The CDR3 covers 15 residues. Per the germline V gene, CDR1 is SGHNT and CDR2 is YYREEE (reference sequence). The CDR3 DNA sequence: TGTGCCAGCAGCTTCCCTAGCGGAGGATGGGAGACCCAGTACTTC. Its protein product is CASSFPSGGWETQYF.

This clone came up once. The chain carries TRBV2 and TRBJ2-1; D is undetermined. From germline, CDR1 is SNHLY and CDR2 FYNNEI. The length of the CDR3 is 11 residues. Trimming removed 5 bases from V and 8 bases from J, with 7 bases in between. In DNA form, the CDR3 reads TGTGCCAGCAGTCTCCAGCATGAGCAGTTCTTC. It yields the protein CASSLQHEQFF.

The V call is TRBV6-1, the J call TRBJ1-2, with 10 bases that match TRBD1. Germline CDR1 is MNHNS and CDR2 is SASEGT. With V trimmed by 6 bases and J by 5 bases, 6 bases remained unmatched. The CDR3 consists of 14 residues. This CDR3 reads CASRGDRGNYGYTF. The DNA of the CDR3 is TGTGCCAGCAGGGGGGACAGGGGAAATTATGGCTACACCTTC.

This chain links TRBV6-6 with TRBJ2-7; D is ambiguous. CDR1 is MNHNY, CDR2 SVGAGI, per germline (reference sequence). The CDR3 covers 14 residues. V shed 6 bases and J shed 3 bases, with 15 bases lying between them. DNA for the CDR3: TGTGCCAGCAGACGACCGGGTTCCTTCTACGAGCAGTACTTC. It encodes CASRRPGSFYEQYF.

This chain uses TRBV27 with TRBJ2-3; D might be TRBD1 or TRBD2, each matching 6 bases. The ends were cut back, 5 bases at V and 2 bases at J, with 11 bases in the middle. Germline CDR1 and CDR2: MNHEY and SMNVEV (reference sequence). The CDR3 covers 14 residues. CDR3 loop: CASSPRGHTDTQYF. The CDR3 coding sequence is TGTGCCAGCAGTCCTCGGGGGCACACAGATACGCAGTATTTT.

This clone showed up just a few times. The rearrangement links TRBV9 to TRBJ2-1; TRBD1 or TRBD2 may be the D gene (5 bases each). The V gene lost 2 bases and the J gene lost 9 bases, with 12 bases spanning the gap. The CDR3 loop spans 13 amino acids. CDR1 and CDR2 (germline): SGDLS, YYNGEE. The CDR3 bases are TGTGCCAGCAGCGTGTCGGGACGTTCTGAGCAGTTCTTC. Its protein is CASSVSGRSEQFF.